The 5 T cell receptor beta chains below were found in one sample sequenced in a study of OX40 agonist ivuxolimab in advanced cancers. Generated by immunoSEQ multiplex PCR, the TCRdb table keeps only in-frame clones and is missing some. The sample carries 65,000 to 80,000 clones, approximately 78% recorded once. Sequencing was performed on CD4+ or CD8+ T cells sorted from blood, taken in a trial of the OX40 agonist ivuxolimab. These receptors were taken from an adult with an advanced solid tumor such as melanoma, head and neck, liver or kidney cancer.

The chain couples TRBV2 to TRBJ1-2, with D possibly TRBD1 on 5 matching bases. Germline values: CDR1 SNHLY, CDR2 FYNNEI. This CDR3 contains 12 residues. The V gene lost 11 bases and the J gene lost 8 bases, with 18 bases spanning the gap. CDR3 sequence reads: CAGDAGFGGYTF. CDR3 DNA sequence: TGTGCCGGGGATGCAGGGTTTGGGGGCTACACCTTC.

The rearrangement uses TRBV13 and TRBJ2-3, with 10 bases matching TRBD1. The CDR3 length is 15 residues. The germline V gene encodes CDR1 PRHDT and CDR2 FYEKMQ (reference sequence). Losses at the gene ends were 7 bases for V and 3 bases for J; bases not matched to a gene: 7. CDR3 bases: TGTGCCAGCACCCGAGGGGACAGGGGTACAGATACGCAGTATTTT. Translated, it gives CASTRGDRGTDTQYF.

This clone was recorded only once. J is TRBJ2-5 and V is TRBV5-1; unclear D gene. The germline V gene has CDR1 SGHRS and CDR2 YFSETQ. CDR3 size: 13 residues. Trimming stripped 2 bases from V and 5 bases from J, with 10 bases between. CDR3 amino acids: CASSFQVSETQYF. The CDR3 DNA sequence: TGCGCCAGCAGCTTCCAGGTCTCGGAGACCCAGTACTTC.

The chain joins TRBV5-1 to TRBJ1-4; a weak D match, TRBD1 (5 bases). Trimming took off 0 bases at V and 4 bases at J, with 10 bases between the two ends. This CDR3 spans 15 amino acids. CDR1 is SGHRS, CDR2 YFSETQ, per germline. Here the CDR3 reads CASSLAGRINEKLFF. The CDR3 DNA follows: TGCGCCAGCAGCTTGGCGGGACGGATTAATGAAAAACTGTTTTTT.

The chain uses TRBV7-2 and TRBJ1-3; weak D call: TRBD1 (6 bases). The V end lost 5 bases, the J end lost 2 bases, and 13 bases lay between the germline ends. Germline V gene lookup returns CDR1 SGHTA and CDR2 FQGNSA. The CDR3 contains 15 residues. CDR3 DNA sequence: TGTGCCAGCAGCAGAGGAGGGGGGACTGGAAACACCATATATTTT. It specifies CASSRGGGTGNTIYF.